The 11 T cell receptor beta chains below come from one sample, sequenced in a study of T cells in Graves' hyperthyroidism and ophthalmopathy. RNA transcripts provided the source from which TCR beta CDR3 regions were amplified. Researchers ran a first-round RT-PCR on the TCR CDR3 using the HTBI primer set. TCRdb called the multiplex PCR reads again in MiXCR, with one record for every CDR3 protein. The profile shows a few hundred thousand distinct CDR3 sequences, under 15% of them singletons. Input material: blood. Receptor source: a woman aged 25 to 39 with Graves' hyperthyroidism.

This clonotype was seen many times. The rearrangement joins TRBV7-2 to TRBJ2-1; 11 nucleotides align to TRBD2. Trimming at V came to 2 bases and at J to 2 bases, leaving 2 bases not matched to a gene. Looked up from germline, CDR1 is SGHTA and CDR2 is FQGNSA. This CDR3 region has 16 residues. CDR3 bases: TGTGCCAGCAGCTTACTACTAGCGGGAGCCTACAATGAGCAGTTCTTC. As protein: CASSLLLAGAYNEQFF.

This clonotype showed up many times. V usage is TRBV18 and J usage is TRBJ2-5; TRBD1 aligns across 7 bases. V gave up 0 bases and J gave up 4 bases; unmatched junction bases: 5. The germline V gene encodes CDR1 KGHSH and CDR2 LQKENI. The CDR3 runs 15 residues. The CDR3 here is CASSPPAGGGETQYF. Written as DNA, the CDR3 is TGTGCCAGCTCACCACCGGCAGGGGGTGGAGAGACCCAGTACTTC.

This clonotype was seen only a few times. The rearrangement links TRBV2 to TRBJ1-1; a possible D gene is TRBD1 (5 bases). This CDR3 has 16 residues. Per germline, CDR1 SNHLY and CDR2 FYNNEI. Trimming cost V 0 bases and J 4 bases, with 15 bases left between them. CDR3 amino acids: CASSEADLGEGTEAFF. The CDR3 nucleotides are TGTGCCAGCAGTGAAGCGGATCTGGGGGAGGGCACTGAAGCTTTCTTT.

This clonotype was seen repeatedly, ten times or more. The chain combines TRBV15 with TRBJ2-5; 7 nucleotides agree with TRBD1. Germline V gene lookup returns CDR1 LNHNV and CDR2 YYDKDF (reference sequence). The CDR3 runs to 15 residues. Germline trimming cut 0 bases from V and 5 bases from J; bases unmatched to any gene: 6. CDR3 amino acids: CATSRDTQGYETQYF. As DNA, the CDR3 is TGTGCCACCAGCAGAGACACACAGGGGTACGAGACCCAGTACTTC.

This clonotype was counted ten times or more. The chain joins TRBV20-1 to TRBJ1-1; weak D call: TRBD1 (6 bases). Germline CDR1 and CDR2: DFQATT and SNEGSKA (reference sequence). The CDR3 extends over 14 amino acids. V lost 0 bases, J lost 3 bases, and 11 bases lay in between. CDR3 sequence reads: CSAREGGGDTEAFF. In DNA, the CDR3 is TGCAGTGCTAGAGAAGGGGGAGGTGACACTGAAGCTTTCTTT.

This clonotype was found a few times. The rearrangement joins TRBV5-8 to TRBJ1-6; no definite D call. V was trimmed by 0 bases and J by 9 bases, leaving 10 bases between them. Per the germline V gene, CDR1 is SGHTS and CDR2 is YDEGEE. This CDR3 region has 14 residues. The CDR3 is CASSLDRLLSPLHF. The CDR3 DNA is TGTGCCAGCAGCTTGGACCGACTGCTTTCACCCCTCCACTTT. Variable domain in full (rest from reference TRBV5-8 and TRBJ1-6): EAGVTQSPTHLIKTRGQQATLRCSPISGHTSVYWYQQALGLGLQFLLWYDEGEERNRGNFPPRFSGRQFPNYSSELNVNALELEDSALYLCASSLDRLLSPLHFGNGTRLTVT.

This clonotype was detected many times. The chain is built from TRBV7-2 and TRBJ2-7; 11 bases are shared with TRBD2. The V gene's germline CDR1 is SGHTA and CDR2 FQGNSA. The CDR3 is 14 residues long. Trimming at V came to 4 bases and at J to 6 bases, leaving 5 bases not matched to a gene. CDR3 amino acids: CASSYTSGRGEQYF. In nucleotides, the CDR3 is TGTGCCAGCAGCTATACTAGCGGGAGAGGCGAGCAGTACTTC.

This clonotype showed up many times. The chain carries TRBV7-3 and TRBJ2-3; the D gene is possibly TRBD2 (5 bases). Germline loops: CDR1 SGHTA, CDR2 FQGTGA. The germline V and J ends were trimmed by 5 bases and 8 bases, with 11 bases remaining between them. The CDR3 totals 12 residues. The CDR3 DNA is TGTGCCAGCAGCCCCCACGCGGGTACGCAGTATTTT. Encoded protein: CASSPHAGTQYF.

A remark on this clonotype: A single base separates this from a much larger clone, so it may be a read error. The J gene is TRBJ2-7, the V gene TRBV20-1; 7 bases map to TRBD2. The end of the DNA aligns better with TRBJ2-1, so the J call may be wrong. There are 14 residues in the CDR3. Germline values: CDR1 DFQATT, CDR2 SNEGSKA (reference sequence). The CDR3 DNA follows: TGCAGTGCTAGTGACTCTAGCGGCCACTACGAGCAGTTCTTC. Protein: CSASDSSGHYEQFF.

The genes are TRBV11-2 and TRBJ2-7; maybe TRBD1 (5 bases). CDR1 is SGHAT and CDR2 is FQNNGV in the germline V gene. V was trimmed by 1 base and J by 3 bases, leaving 13 bases between them. This CDR3 has 15 residues. The CDR3, as DNA: TGTGCCAGCAGCTTAGGCACAGGAACGCTCTACGAGCAGTACTTC. Its translation is CASSLGTGTLYEQYF.

This clonotype was counted between two and nine times. The rearrangement joins TRBV5-1 to TRBJ2-7, with D maybe TRBD2 (6 bases). CDR1 SGHRS and CDR2 YFSETQ come from the germline V gene. This CDR3 is 14 amino acids long. Trimming took off 2 bases at V and 2 bases at J, with 11 bases between the two ends. CDR3 sequence: CASSFGGNPYEQYF. CDR3 coding DNA: TGCGCCAGCAGCTTTGGCGGGAACCCCTACGAGCAGTACTTC.